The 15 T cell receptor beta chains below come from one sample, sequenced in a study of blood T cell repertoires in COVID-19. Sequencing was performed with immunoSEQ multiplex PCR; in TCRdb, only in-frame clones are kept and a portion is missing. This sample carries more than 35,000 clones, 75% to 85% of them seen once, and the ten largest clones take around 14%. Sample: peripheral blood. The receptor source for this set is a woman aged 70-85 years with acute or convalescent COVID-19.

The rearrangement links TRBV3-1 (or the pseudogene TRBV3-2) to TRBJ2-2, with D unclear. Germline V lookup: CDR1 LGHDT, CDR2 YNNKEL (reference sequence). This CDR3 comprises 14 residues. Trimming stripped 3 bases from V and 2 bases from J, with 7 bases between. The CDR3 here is CASSQGPNTGELFF. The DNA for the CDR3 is TGTGCCAGCAGCCAGGGCCCTAACACCGGGGAGCTGTTTTTT.

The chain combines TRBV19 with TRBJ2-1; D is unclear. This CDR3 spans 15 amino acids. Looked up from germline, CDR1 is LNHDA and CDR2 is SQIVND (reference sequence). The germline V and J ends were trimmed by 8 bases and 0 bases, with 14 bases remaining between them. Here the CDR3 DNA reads TGTGCCAGTCGAGTTACAGTCAGCTCCTACAATGAGCAGTTCTTC. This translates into CASRVTVSSYNEQFF.

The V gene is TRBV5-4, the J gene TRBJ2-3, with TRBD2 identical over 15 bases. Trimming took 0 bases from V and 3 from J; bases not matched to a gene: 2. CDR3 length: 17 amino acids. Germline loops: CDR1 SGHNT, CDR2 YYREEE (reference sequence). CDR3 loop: CASSLGTSGGGTDTQYF. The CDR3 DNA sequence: TGTGCCAGCAGCTTGGGGACTAGCGGGGGGGGTACAGATACGCAGTATTTT.

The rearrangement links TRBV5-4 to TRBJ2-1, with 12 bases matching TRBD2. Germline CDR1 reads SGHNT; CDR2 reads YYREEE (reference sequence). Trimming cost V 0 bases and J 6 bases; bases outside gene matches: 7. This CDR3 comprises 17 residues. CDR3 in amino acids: CASSLGASGGALNEQFF. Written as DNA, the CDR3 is TGTGCCAGCAGCTTGGGGGCTAGCGGGGGGGCCCTCAATGAGCAGTTCTTC. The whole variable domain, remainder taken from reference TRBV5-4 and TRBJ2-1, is ETGVTQSPTHLIKTRGQQVTLRCSSQSGHNTVSWYQQALGQGPQFIFQYYREEENGRGNFPPRFSGLQFPNYSSELNVNALELDDSALYLCASSLGASGGALNEQFFGPGTRLTVL.

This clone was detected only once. In DNA form, the CDR3 reads TGTGCCATCAGTGATTTCGGGCAGGGGGGCACTGAAGCTTTCTTT. Its protein is CAISDFGQGGTEAFF. The chain employs TRBV10-3 and TRBJ1-1; 7 nucleotides align to TRBD1. CDR1 ENHRY and CDR2 SYGVKD come from the germline V gene. V shed 3 bases and J 4 bases; nucleotides not matched to a gene: 8. The CDR3 totals 15 residues.

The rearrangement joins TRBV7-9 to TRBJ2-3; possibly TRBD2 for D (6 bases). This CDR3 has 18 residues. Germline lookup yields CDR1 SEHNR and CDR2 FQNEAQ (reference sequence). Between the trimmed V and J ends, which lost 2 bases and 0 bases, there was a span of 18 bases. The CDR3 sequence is CASSLTGLRTISTDTQYF. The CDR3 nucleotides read TGTGCCAGCAGCTTAACTGGTCTGCGGACTATTAGCACAGATACGCAGTATTTT.

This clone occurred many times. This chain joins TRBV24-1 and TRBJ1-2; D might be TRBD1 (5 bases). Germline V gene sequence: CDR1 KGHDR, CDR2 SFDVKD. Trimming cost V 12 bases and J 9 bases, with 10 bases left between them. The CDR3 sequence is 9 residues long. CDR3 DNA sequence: TGTGCCCGCAGGGTTAGCTACACCTTC. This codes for CARRVSYTF.

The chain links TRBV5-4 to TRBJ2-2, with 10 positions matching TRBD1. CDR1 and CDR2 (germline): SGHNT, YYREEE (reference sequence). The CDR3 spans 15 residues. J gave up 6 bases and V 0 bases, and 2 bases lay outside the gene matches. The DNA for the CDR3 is TGTGCCAGCAGCTTGGGGACAGGGGGGGCCGGGGAGCTGTTTTTT. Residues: CASSLGTGGAGELFF.

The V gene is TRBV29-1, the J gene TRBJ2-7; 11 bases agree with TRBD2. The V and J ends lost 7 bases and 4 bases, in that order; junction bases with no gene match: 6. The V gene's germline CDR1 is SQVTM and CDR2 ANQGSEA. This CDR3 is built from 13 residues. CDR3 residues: CSELAGERYEQYF. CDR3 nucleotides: TGCAGCGAACTAGCGGGAGAAAGATACGAGCAGTACTTC.

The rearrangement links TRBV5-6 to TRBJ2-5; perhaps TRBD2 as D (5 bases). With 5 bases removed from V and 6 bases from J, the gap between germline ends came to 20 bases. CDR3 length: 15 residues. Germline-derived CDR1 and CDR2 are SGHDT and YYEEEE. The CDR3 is CASSRDSERMKTQYF. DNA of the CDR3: TGTGCCAGCAGTCGCGATAGCGAGAGGATGAAGACCCAGTACTTC.

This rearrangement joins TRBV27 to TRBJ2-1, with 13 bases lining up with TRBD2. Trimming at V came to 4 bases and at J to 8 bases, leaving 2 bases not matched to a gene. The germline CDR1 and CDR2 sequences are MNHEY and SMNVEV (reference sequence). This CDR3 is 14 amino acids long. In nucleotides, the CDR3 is TGTGCCAGCAGTTACGGACTAGCGGGAGATGAGCAGTTCTTC. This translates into CASSYGLAGDEQFF.

DNA of the CDR3: TGCGCCAGCAGCATCGGACTAGCGCAAGGGCAAGAGACCCAGTACTTC. Its translation: CASSIGLAQGQETQYF. The chain joins TRBV5-1 to TRBJ2-5; 9 positions match TRBD2. This CDR3 has 16 amino acids. Per the germline V gene, CDR1 is SGHRS and CDR2 is YFSETQ. The trim removed 4 bases at V and 2 bases at J, leaving 9 bases unmatched.

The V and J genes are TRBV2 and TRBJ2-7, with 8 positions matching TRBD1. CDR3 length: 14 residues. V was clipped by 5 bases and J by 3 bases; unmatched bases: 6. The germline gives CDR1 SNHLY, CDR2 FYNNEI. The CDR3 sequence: CASSPGQAIYEQYF. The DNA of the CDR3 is TGTGCCAGCAGTCCGGGACAGGCAATCTACGAGCAGTACTTC.

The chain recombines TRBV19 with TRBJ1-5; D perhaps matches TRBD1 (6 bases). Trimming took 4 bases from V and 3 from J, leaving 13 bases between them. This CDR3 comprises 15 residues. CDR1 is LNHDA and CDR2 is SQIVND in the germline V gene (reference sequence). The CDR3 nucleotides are TGTGCCAGTAGTAGGAGGGGGGGGGCCAATCAGCCCCAGCATTTT. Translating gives CASSRRGGANQPQHF.

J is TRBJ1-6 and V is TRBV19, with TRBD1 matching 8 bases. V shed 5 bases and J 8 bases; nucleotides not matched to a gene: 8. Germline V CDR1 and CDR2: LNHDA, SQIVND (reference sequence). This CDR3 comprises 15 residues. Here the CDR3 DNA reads TGTGCCAGTAGTCCCTGGACAGGGCAAGATTCACCCCTCCACTTT. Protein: CASSPWTGQDSPLHF.